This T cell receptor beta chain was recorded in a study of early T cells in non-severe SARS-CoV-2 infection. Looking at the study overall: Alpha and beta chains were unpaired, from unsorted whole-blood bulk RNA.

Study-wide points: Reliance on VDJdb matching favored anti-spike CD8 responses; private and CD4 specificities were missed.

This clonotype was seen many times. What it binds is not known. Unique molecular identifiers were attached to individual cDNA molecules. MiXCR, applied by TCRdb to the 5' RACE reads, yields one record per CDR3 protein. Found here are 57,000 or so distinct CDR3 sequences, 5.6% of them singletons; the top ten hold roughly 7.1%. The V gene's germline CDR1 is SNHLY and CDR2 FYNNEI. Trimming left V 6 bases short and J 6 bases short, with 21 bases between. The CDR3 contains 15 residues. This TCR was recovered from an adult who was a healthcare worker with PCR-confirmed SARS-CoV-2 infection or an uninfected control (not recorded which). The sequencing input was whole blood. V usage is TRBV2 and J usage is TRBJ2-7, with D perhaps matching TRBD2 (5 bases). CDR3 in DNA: TGTGCCAGCAGGTCACGAGCGGAAAACGCTGCCGAGCAGTACTTC. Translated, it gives CASRSRAENAAEQYF. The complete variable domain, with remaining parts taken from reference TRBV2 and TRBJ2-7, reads EPEVTQTPSHQVTQMGQEVILRCVPISNHLYFYWYRQILGQKVEFLVSFYNNEISEKSEIFDDQFSVERPDGSNFTLKIRSTKLEDSAMYFCASRSRAENAAEQYFGPGTRLTVT.